The text below deals with one TCR beta chain. The V gene end was trimmed by 6 bases and the J gene end by 8 bases; junction bases not matched to a gene: 6. The CDR3 extends over 14 amino acids. Looked up from germline, CDR1 is PRHDT and CDR2 is FYEKMQ (reference sequence). The repertoire was sequenced with immunoSEQ multiplex PCR; TCRdb's copy has only in-frame clones and lacks some. The sample contains roughly 35,000 clones, 90% of which appear only once. This sample stems from a study of T cell changes during pregnancy in multiple sclerosis. V gene TRBV13 combines with J gene TRBJ1-3, with 11 bases fitting TRBD1. The clonotype was recovered from a female donor with multiple sclerosis, enrolled in a pregnancy study. The sequencing here drew on CD8+ T cells from peripheral blood mononuclear cells, taken in the first trimester of pregnancy. CDR3 nucleotides: TGTGCCAGCAGTCGCGGACAGGGGGCGGACACCATATATTTT. Translated, it gives CASSRGQGADTIYF.